Listed below are T cell receptor beta chains from one sample, sequenced in a study of somatic mutations in cytotoxic T cells in rheumatoid arthritis. Sequencing was performed with immunoSEQ multiplex PCR; in TCRdb, only in-frame clones are kept and a portion is missing. Of tens of thousands of clones in the sample, about four fifths were seen once. Sequencing input: CD8+ T cells sorted from blood. These receptors all come from an adult with rheumatoid arthritis. Each CDR3 is given without its conserved first and last residue.

j_call	v_call	cdr3_aa
TRBJ1-2	TRBV7-9	ASSSDSSNYGYT
TRBJ2-2	TRBV6-5	ASSPGAGGIGELF
TRBJ2-5	TRBV6-1	ASSDPVGGREDQETQY
TRBJ2-1	TRBV28	ASRGWGLADVSSYNEQF
TRBJ2-3	TRBV9	ASSELAGSDTQY
TRBJ2-5	TRBV12-5	ASGPPYPQETQY
TRBJ2-3	TRBV4-3	ASSQGASVPDTQY
TRBJ2-5	TRBV11-2	ASSWGGRQETQY
TRBJ2-7	TRBV19	ASSIGGGRAGNEQY
TRBJ2-3	TRBV4-1	ASSQEGGTDTQY
TRBJ2-1	TRBV9	ASSVVSVAGAYNEQF
TRBJ2-5	TRBV29-1	SVGFDRSAETQY
TRBJ2-3	TRBV5-4	ASSFISGTDTQY
TRBJ2-2	TRBV7-3	ASSPVGGGGGELF
TRBJ2-7	TRBV2	ASSESLGQGAHEQY
TRBJ2-7	TRBV13	ASSLGGKTYEQY
TRBJ2-7	TRBV11-2	ASSFGSSGSLGEQY
TRBJ2-1	TRBV6-4	ASSKAGGIYNEQF
TRBJ2-5	TRBV29-1	SVVFWLGSQETQY
TRBJ1-5	TRBV6-1	ASSESEEASNQPQH
TRBJ1-5	TRBV4-2	ASSQTDRGAQPQH
TRBJ1-5	TRBV7-6	ASSPWIGNNQPQH
TRBJ1-1	TRBV7-9	ASSLGTVNTEAF
TRBJ1-1	TRBV4-1	ASSQDRDTNTEAF
TRBJ1-5	TRBV7-9	ASSFVDQPQH
TRBJ2-1	TRBV7-9	ASSSLRGQGYNEQF
TRBJ2-1	TRBV10-2	ASKTSGGPGNEQF
TRBJ1-5	TRBV30	AWSLGAQPQH
TRBJ1-4	TRBV4-3	ASSQDQGVSNEKLF
TRBJ1-2	TRBV5-4	ASSLGLGGVYGYT
TRBJ1-1	TRBV11-2	ASSADWGRDTEAF
TRBJ2-1	TRBV27	ASCPQRNYNEQF
TRBJ1-5	TRBV6-5	ASRPSPSNQPQH
TRBJ1-5	TRBV30	AWSVGTGEQPQH
TRBJ1-1	TRBV30	AWSADPYTEAF
TRBJ2-3	TRBV9	ASSVVAGQEADTQY
TRBJ2-1	TRBV15	ATSSRQANEQF
TRBJ2-2	TRBV5-5	ASSLAKQSVTGELF
TRBJ1-2	TRBV14	ASSPQWPTRIYGYT
TRBJ2-1	TRBV30	AWSDSGFSYNEQF
TRBJ2-7	TRBV11-2	ASSSGTEYEQY
TRBJ2-1	TRBV6-1	ASSRLAGEFGEQF
TRBJ1-2	TRBV5-1	ASSLGTGVYGYT
TRBJ2-3	TRBV19	ASSPGTASTDTQY
TRBJ2-3	TRBV30	AWEQGGDTDTQY
TRBJ2-7	TRBV4-1	ASSQGLGPSGEQY
TRBJ2-1	TRBV7-7	ASSLGPGAGEQF
TRBJ1-1	TRBV4-1	ASSQTNTEAF
TRBJ1-4	TRBV7-2	ASSLFSWDEKLF
TRBJ2-1	TRBV6-5	ASSYSGVPYNEQF
TRBJ2-7	TRBV7-9	ASSFGQGGSYEQY
TRBJ1-2	TRBV2	ASSDVGPRYGYT
TRBJ2-7	TRBV4-3	ASSQDRTDVYEQY